A selection of T cell receptor beta chains follows, all from one sample in a study of CD8 T cells in Susac syndrome. MiXCR, applied by TCRdb to the immunoSEQ multiplex PCR reads, yields one record per CDR3 protein. The sample consists of fewer than 90,000 distinct CDR3 sequences, about 94% of them appearing once. The sequencing input was CD8+ T cells from PBMCs. Receptors originate from a human donor with Susac syndrome. Each CDR3 is given with its conserved first and last residue. The order of the fields is J gene, D gene, V gene, clone size, CDR3 protein, CDR3 DNA. D genes are given only for firm matches. The listing skips clone size in some rows; elsewhere it reads once, few, many or a size class.

J gene: TRBJ2-7
D gene: .
V gene: TRBV25-1
clone size: .
CDR3 protein: CASSWSSSYEQYF
CDR3 DNA: TGTGCCAGCAGTTGGTCGAGCTCCTACGAGCAGTACTTC

J gene: TRBJ2-5
D gene: .
V gene: TRBV14
clone size: .
CDR3 protein: CASSQSSPSGTQYF
CDR3 DNA: TGTGCCAGCAGCCAATCCTCCCCCAGCGGGACCCAGTACTTC

J gene: TRBJ2-3
D gene: .
V gene: TRBV7-9
clone size: .
CDR3 protein: CASSTGTDTQYF
CDR3 DNA: TGTGCCAGCTCAACGGGCACAGATACGCAGTATTTT

J gene: TRBJ1-1
D gene: .
V gene: TRBV5-4
clone size: .
CDR3 protein: CASSYDLANTEAFF
CDR3 DNA: TGTGCCAGCAGCTACGACCTGGCTAACACTGAAGCTTTCTTT

J gene: TRBJ1-3
D gene: .
V gene: TRBV12-3/TRBV12-4
clone size: .
CDR3 protein: CASSFVGSGNTIYF
CDR3 DNA: TGTGCCAGCAGTTTTGTAGGGTCTGGAAACACCATATATTTT

J gene: TRBJ2-7
D gene: .
V gene: TRBV13
clone size: .
CDR3 protein: CASSSGQRSYEQYF
CDR3 DNA: TGTGCCAGCAGCTCCGGACAGCGCTCCTACGAGCAGTACTTC

J gene: TRBJ2-1
D gene: .
V gene: TRBV27
clone size: .
CDR3 protein: CASNPGTQWNEQFF
CDR3 DNA: TGTGCCAGCAATCCCGGGACGCAATGGAATGAGCAGTTCTTC

J gene: TRBJ1-2
D gene: .
V gene: TRBV12-3/TRBV12-4
clone size: .
CDR3 protein: CASSCSWDGVYGYTF
CDR3 DNA: TGTGCCAGCAGCTGCAGCTGGGACGGAGTCTATGGCTACACCTTC

J gene: TRBJ2-7
D gene: TRBD1
V gene: TRBV7-9
clone size: .
CDR3 protein: CASHRGYEQYF
CDR3 DNA: TGTGCCAGCCACAGGGGCTACGAGCAGTACTTC

J gene: TRBJ2-5
D gene: .
V gene: TRBV5-4
clone size: .
CDR3 protein: CASSVKGRPGHLEETQYF
CDR3 DNA: TGTGCCAGCAGCGTTAAGGGTAGACCGGGACACCTAGAAGAGACCCAGTACTTC

J gene: TRBJ2-7
D gene: .
V gene: TRBV4-3
clone size: .
CDR3 protein: CASSQEWRADYEQYF
CDR3 DNA: TGCGCCAGCAGCCAAGAGTGGAGGGCGGACTACGAGCAGTACTTC

J gene: TRBJ2-7
D gene: TRBD2
V gene: TRBV20-1
clone size: .
CDR3 protein: CSASGRISYEQYF
CDR3 DNA: TGCAGTGCTAGCGGGAGGATCTCCTACGAGCAGTACTTC

J gene: TRBJ2-3
D gene: .
V gene: TRBV3-1
clone size: .
CDR3 protein: CASSQDMGERPDTQYF
CDR3 DNA: TGTGCCAGCAGCCAAGATATGGGGGAGCGCCCAGATACGCAGTATTTT

J gene: TRBJ2-3
D gene: .
V gene: TRBV12-5
clone size: .
CDR3 protein: CASGTTDTQYF
CDR3 DNA: TGTGCTAGTGGGACCACAGATACGCAGTATTTT

J gene: TRBJ2-3
D gene: .
V gene: TRBV7-9
clone size: .
CDR3 protein: CASSLGGRTYTDTQYF
CDR3 DNA: TGTGCCAGCAGCTTAGGGGGACGGACATACACAGATACGCAGTATTTT

J gene: TRBJ2-1
D gene: TRBD2
V gene: TRBV27
clone size: .
CDR3 protein: CASSLSGLTSAYNEQFF
CDR3 DNA: TGTGCCAGCAGTTTATCGGGCCTGACTAGCGCCTACAATGAGCAGTTCTTC

J gene: TRBJ1-2
D gene: .
V gene: TRBV7-9
clone size: .
CDR3 protein: CASRYRGGDGYTF
CDR3 DNA: TGTGCCAGCAGATACCGGGGGGGAGATGGCTACACCTTC

J gene: TRBJ2-1
D gene: .
V gene: TRBV15
clone size: once
CDR3 protein: CATSRDGSSLNEQFF
CDR3 DNA: TGTGCCACCAGCAGAGATGGTAGCAGCCTCAATGAGCAGTTCTTC

J gene: TRBJ2-3
D gene: TRBD2
V gene: TRBV7-9
clone size: .
CDR3 protein: CASSPPGLGFDTQYF
CDR3 DNA: TGTGCCAGCAGTCCCCCGGGACTAGGGTTTGACACGCAGTATTTT

J gene: TRBJ2-7
D gene: .
V gene: TRBV21-1
clone size: once
CDR3 protein: CASSIRQTSGNSDYEQYF
CDR3 DNA: TGTGCCAGCAGCATAAGACAGACTAGCGGGAATTCCGACTACGAGCAGTACTTC